The rows below give T cell receptor beta chains drawn from one sample of a study of CD4+ T cells in melanoma. Method: immunoSEQ multiplex PCR; TCRdb's copy keeps in-frame clones and lacks some. The table lists tens of thousands of clones, 60% to 75% of them singletons, with approximately 5% in the top ten. What was sequenced was tumor tissue. The source of these receptors is a human donor with melanoma. CDR3s include the opening cysteine and the closing phenylalanine or tryptophan.

v_gene	j_gene	CDR3aa
TRBV27	TRBJ1-1	CASSLSKFGPNTEAFF
TRBV5-1	TRBJ2-3	CASNRAGADTDTQYF
TRBV6-1	TRBJ2-7	CASSEGGALDEQYF
TRBV5-1	TRBJ1-2	CASSLASGQGGYTF
TRBV5-1	TRBJ1-1	CASSLAYELNTEAFF
TRBV27	TRBJ2-7	CASSFNLPGEQYF
TRBV9	TRBJ1-2	CASSRQGPLYGYTF
TRBV6-1	TRBJ1-5	CASSERAGADPQHF
TRBV30	TRBJ2-6	CAQSGTGLGANVLTF
TRBV5-8	TRBJ1-1	CASSFTGGTEAFF
TRBV7-6	TRBJ2-5	CASSLPGTIETQYF
TRBV5-1	TRBJ2-7	CASSQEEGTYEQYF
TRBV9	TRBJ2-5	CASSKTSGETQYF
TRBV7-9	TRBJ2-1	CASSLDSYNEQFF
TRBV4-3	TRBJ1-5	CASSQEQGAVGKPQHF
TRBV9	TRBJ2-5	CASSPGQGAGETQYF
TRBV7-8	TRBJ2-7	CASSTERTYEQYF
TRBV29-1	TRBJ1-6	CSAQTDYNSPLHF
TRBV6-5	TRBJ1-2	CASSPGRNRYGYTF
TRBV19	TRBJ1-4	CASSASTAPLGKLFF
TRBV7-8	TRBJ2-5	CASSTPWTQYF
TRBV5-6	TRBJ1-2	CASSLAFGTAYGYTF
TRBV2	TRBJ2-5	CASTRLGLQETQYF
TRBV7-9	TRBJ2-1	CASSLGRPPGQFF
TRBV7-9	TRBJ1-2	CASSPTLRDRAYGYTF